This is a list of T cell receptor beta chains from one sample in a study of blood T cell repertoires in COVID-19. Libraries were prepared by immunoSEQ multiplex PCR; TCRdb keeps only in-frame clonotypes and omits some of them. The sample has more than 300,000 clones; about nine tenths are singletons. Sequences were obtained from PBMCs or T cells enriched from blood (not recorded which). The origin of the receptors is a woman aged 35 to 49 who had been exposed to COVID-19. Both conserved end residues are part of each CDR3. A D gene is named only where the DNA matches it firmly. A row's size may be missing; if present it is once, few, many or a size class.

D gene	V gene	clone size	J gene	CDR3 protein	CDR3 DNA
-	TRBV10-2	once	TRBJ2-7	CASSDGPQDAYEQYF	TGCGCCAGCAGTGACGGTCCTCAAGATGCCTACGAGCAGTACTTC
-	TRBV5-5	-	TRBJ1-1	CASSFTANTEAFF	TGTGCCAGCAGCTTCACAGCGAACACTGAAGCTTTCTTT
TRBD1	TRBV5-5	-	TRBJ1-5	CASSFRTGDNQPQHF	TGTGCCAGCAGCTTTCGTACAGGGGATAATCAGCCCCAGCATTTT
-	TRBV19	-	TRBJ2-7	CASSIERGSEQYF	TGTGCCAGTAGTATAGAAAGAGGGAGCGAGCAGTACTTC
TRBD2	TRBV5-1	-	TRBJ2-5	CASSGGLAVAGETQYF	TGCGCCAGCAGCGGGGGACTAGCGGTTGCGGGGGAGACCCAGTACTTC
-	TRBV7-8	-	TRBJ1-1	CASSLARGTEAFF	TGTGCCAGCAGCTTAGCGCGGGGGACTGAAGCTTTCTTT
TRBD1	TRBV2	-	TRBJ2-6	CASSAEQGARANVLTF	TGTGCCAGCAGTGCCGAACAGGGGGCTAGGGCCAACGTCCTGACTTTC
TRBD1	TRBV27	-	TRBJ2-7	CASSSRGSSYEQYF	TGTGCCAGCAGTTCCAGGGGGAGCTCCTACGAGCAGTACTTC
-	TRBV3-1/TRBV3-2	-	TRBJ2-5	CASSPGPGVETQYF	TGTGCCAGCAGCCCCGGACCGGGGGTGGAGACCCAGTACTTC
-	TRBV5-1	few	TRBJ1-6	CASSPTPRRGSYNSPLHF	TGCGCCAGCAGCCCCACTCCGCGCCGGGGCTCCTATAATTCACCCCTCCACTTT
-	TRBV5-1	-	TRBJ2-5	CASRPGGGGGSETQYF	TGCGCCAGCCGGCCTGGGGGCGGGGGAGGATCGGAGACCCAGTACTTC
-	TRBV27	-	TRBJ1-1	CASGRVLSMNTEAFF	TGTGCCAGCGGGAGGGTTCTCTCCATGAACACTGAAGCTTTCTTT
-	TRBV3-1/TRBV3-2	-	TRBJ2-7	CASSQDWRRVSAEQYF	TGTGCCAGCAGCCAAGATTGGCGCAGGGTTTCGGCCGAGCAGTACTTC
-	TRBV7-9	-	TRBJ1-1	CASSSPADRLNTEAFF	TGTGCCAGCAGCTCTCCCGCTGACAGGCTTAACACTGAAGCTTTCTTT
-	TRBV2	-	TRBJ2-7	CASTEEAGGTYEQYF	TGTGCCAGCACTGAAGAGGCGGGCGGGACCTACGAGCAGTACTTC
-	TRBV5-1	-	TRBJ1-6	CASRLLSSYNSPLHF	TGCGCCAGCCGCTTGCTAAGCTCCTATAATTCACCCCTCCACTTT
TRBD2	TRBV7-8	-	TRBJ2-5	CASSVPTRVTSGEKAKTQYF	TGTGCCAGCAGCGTACCTACCAGGGTAACTAGCGGGGAAAAGGCAAAGACCCAGTACTTC
-	TRBV30	once	TRBJ2-7	CAWKHTISYEQYF	TGTGCCTGGAAACATACAATCTCCTACGAGCAGTACTTC
-	TRBV7-8	few	TRBJ1-2	CASSLGSGDYGYTF	TGTGCCAGCAGCTTAGGTTCCGGGGACTATGGCTACACCTTC
TRBD1	TRBV25-1	-	TRBJ1-1	CASSEPGQGGKAFF	TGTGCCAGCAGTGAACCCGGACAGGGAGGGAAAGCTTTCTTT
-	TRBV5-5	-	TRBJ1-5	CASSPGSRLQPQHF	TGTGCCAGCAGCCCGGGTTCGAGGCTTCAGCCCCAGCATTTT
-	TRBV19	-	TRBJ1-5	CASRKQGDNQPQHF	TGTGCCAGTAGAAAACAGGGCGACAATCAGCCCCAGCATTTT
TRBD2	TRBV6-4	-	TRBJ2-7	CASPDYKRPRPSGNSYEQYF	TGTGCCAGCCCCGACTATAAGCGTCCCCGACCTAGCGGGAACTCCTACGAGCAGTACTTC
-	TRBV5-4	many	TRBJ1-2	CASSLDQGSYYGYTF	TGTGCCAGCAGCTTAGATCAGGGCTCATACTATGGCTACACCTTC
-	TRBV19	-	TRBJ1-1	CASSPAGGLVYTEAFF	TGTGCCAGTAGTCCCGCCGGAGGGTTGGTGTACACTGAAGCTTTCTTT
-	TRBV2	-	TRBJ1-1	CASKYRVANTEAFF	TGTGCCAGCAAATACAGGGTAGCAAACACTGAAGCTTTCTTT
TRBD1	TRBV2	-	TRBJ1-4	CASSSGGGQKLFF	TGTGCCAGCAGTTCAGGGGGAGGACAAAAACTGTTTTTT
TRBD2	TRBV24-1	-	TRBJ2-1	CATRASGSNEQFF	TGTGCCACCAGGGCTAGCGGGAGTAATGAGCAGTTCTTC
-	TRBV3-1/TRBV3-2	-	TRBJ2-3	CASSTLLSTDTQYF	TGTGCCAGCAGCACTTTACTAAGCACAGATACGCAGTATTTT
-	TRBV5-7	-	TRBJ1-5	CASNPGQGWGEQPQHF	TGTGCCAGCAACCCGGGTCAGGGGTGGGGAGAGCAGCCCCAGCATTTT
TRBD1	TRBV7-2	-	TRBJ2-3	CASSLTRTGIGTDTQYF	TGTGCCAGCAGCTTGACTAGGACAGGGATTGGCACAGATACGCAGTATTTT
TRBD1	TRBV6-5	-	TRBJ1-2	CASSYRQGAYGYTF	TGTGCCAGCAGCTACCGACAGGGGGCCTATGGCTACACCTTC
-	TRBV27	-	TRBJ1-6	CASRFQGLYSPLHF	TGTGCCAGCAGATTTCAGGGATTGTATTCACCCCTCCACTTT
-	TRBV3-1/TRBV3-2	-	TRBJ2-3	CASTPVEGDTQYF	TGTGCCAGCACCCCTGTGGAGGGGGATACGCAGTATTTT
TRBD2	TRBV6-1	-	TRBJ2-3	CASSALSGRATDTQYF	TGTGCCAGCAGTGCCCTTAGCGGGAGGGCCACAGATACGCAGTATTTT
TRBD1	TRBV29-1	-	TRBJ1-3	CSAQTGGTGNTIYF	TGCAGCGCCCAGACAGGGGGAACGGGAAACACCATATATTTT
-	TRBV7-3	-	TRBJ2-3	CASSQSGGLVDTQYF	TGTGCCAGCAGTCAGTCAGGGGGGCTGGTGGATACGCAGTATTTT
TRBD1	TRBV6-6	-	TRBJ2-2	CASSPGGSTGELFF	TGTGCCAGCAGCCCAGGGGGATCCACCGGGGAGCTGTTTTTT
-	TRBV5-1	-	TRBJ1-1	CASSQEWGLLTEAFF	TGCGCCAGCAGCCAAGAGTGGGGGCTTTTAACTGAAGCTTTCTTT
TRBD1	TRBV11-3	once	TRBJ1-2	CASSPMTGESGYTF	TGTGCCAGCAGCCCGATGACAGGGGAGAGTGGCTACACCTTC
-	TRBV19	-	TRBJ2-1	CASSIARGPYNEQFF	TGTGCCAGTAGTATAGCGCGGGGGCCCTACAATGAGCAGTTCTTC
-	TRBV5-6	-	TRBJ2-7	CASAGQSRYEQYF	TGTGCCAGCGCGGGGCAGAGTCGCTACGAGCAGTACTTC
-	TRBV5-1	-	TRBJ2-3	CASSFPADTQYF	TGCGCCAGCAGCTTTCCCGCAGATACGCAGTATTTT
TRBD1	TRBV5-4	-	TRBJ2-1	CASSLQGGNEQFF	TGTGCCAGCAGCTTACAGGGGGGCAATGAGCAGTTCTTC
-	TRBV6-5	-	TRBJ1-4	CASRPLDRFNEKLFF	TGTGCCAGCAGACCCTTAGACAGGTTTAATGAAAAACTGTTTTTT
-	TRBV18	-	TRBJ1-1	CASSVDQGDTEAFF	TGTGCCAGCTCAGTGGACCAAGGGGACACTGAAGCTTTCTTT
TRBD1	TRBV18	once	TRBJ1-6	CASSRTGQANNSPLHF	TGTGCCAGCTCGCGGACCGGACAGGCAAATAATTCACCCCTCCACTTT
-	TRBV9	-	TRBJ1-2	CASSSHWGYTF	TGTGCCAGCAGCTCCCACTGGGGCTACACCTTC
TRBD2	TRBV2	once	TRBJ2-3	CAIIAGDTTDTQYF	TGTGCCATCATAGCGGGAGATACGACAGATACGCAGTATTTT
TRBD1	TRBV6-2/TRBV6-3	-	TRBJ1-2	CASSLVGTGHGYTF	TGTGCCAGCAGTCTCGTCGGGACAGGGCATGGCTACACCTTC
TRBD2	TRBV3-1/TRBV3-2	-	TRBJ2-3	CASNLGGGTDTQYF	TGTGCCAGCAACCTGGGGGGGGGCACAGATACGCAGTATTTT
TRBD1	TRBV5-4	-	TRBJ1-6	CASSRDRAYNSPLHF	TGTGCCAGCAGCCGGGACAGGGCCTATAATTCACCCCTCCACTTT
-	TRBV21-1	-	TRBJ2-7	CARGTSGSLWREQYF	TGTGCCAGAGGGACTAGCGGGAGTTTATGGAGAGAGCAGTACTTC
-	TRBV19	-	TRBJ2-3	CASSIEFRGTQYF	TGTGCCAGTAGTATAGAGTTTAGGGGTACGCAGTATTTT
-	TRBV10-3	-	TRBJ1-5	CAIGGDNQPQHF	TGTGCCATCGGAGGGGACAATCAGCCCCAGCATTTT
-	TRBV5-1	-	TRBJ1-1	CASSQSGASLNTEAFF	TGCGCCAGCAGCCAGTCGGGCGCTAGCCTGAACACTGAAGCTTTCTTT
TRBD2	TRBV4-2	-	TRBJ2-5	CASSHGTSGSGQETQYF	TGTGCCAGCAGCCATGGGACTAGCGGGAGTGGTCAAGAGACCCAGTACTTC